This T cell receptor (beta chain) was sequenced during a study of blood T cell repertoires in COVID-19. Across the whole study: COVID-19 samples from acute and convalescent phases originated in the United States, Italy and Spain.

The repertoire was sequenced with immunoSEQ multiplex PCR; TCRdb's copy has only in-frame clones and lacks some. This table has a few hundred thousand clones, just over 85% appearing once. Trimming removed 0 bases at V and 5 bases at J, with 7 bases between. This CDR3 has 13 amino acids. Germline values: CDR1 SEHNR, CDR2 FQNEAQ (reference sequence). Sequencing used PBMCs or T cells enriched from blood (not recorded which). The TCR was taken from a woman aged 40 to 49 with acute COVID-19. The chain has TRBV7-9 and TRBJ1-2; D is undetermined. The CDR3 sequence: CASSLATGYGYTF. The CDR3 nucleotides are TGTGCCAGCAGCTTAGCGACCGGGTATGGCTACACCTTC. The complete variable domain, with remaining parts taken from reference TRBV7-9 and TRBJ1-2, reads DTGVSQNPRHKITKRGQNVTFRCDPISEHNRLYWYRQTLGQGPEFLTYFQNEAQLEKSRLLSDRFSAERPKGSFSTLEIQRTEQGDSAMYLCASSLATGYGYTFGSGTRLTVV.